The 32 T cell receptor beta chains presented below share a single source sample, sequenced in a study of identical twins. TCRdb itself ran the 5' RACE reads through MiXCR, one entry per CDR3 protein. The data show 600,000 to 700,000 distinct CDR3 sequences, approximately 21% seen once. The same data also contributed to another study, on T cells expressing NK-cell markers.

Sequenced material: PBMCs. These receptors were collected from a woman aged 18-29 years in good health.

The rearrangement uses TRBV7-9 and TRBJ2-7; the D gene could be TRBD1 or TRBD2 (5 bases each). The V end was cut by 5 bases, the J end by 3 bases, with 14 bases between. The CDR3 is 14 amino acids. Per germline, CDR1 SEHNR and CDR2 FQNEAQ (reference sequence). The CDR3 region is CASSPWGSRYEQYF. In nucleotides, the CDR3 is TGTGCCAGCAGCCCCTGGGGGAGCCGCTACGAGCAGTACTTC. Complete variable domain (other parts from reference TRBV7-9 and TRBJ2-7): DTGVSQNPRHKITKRGQNVTFRCDPISEHNRLYWYRQTLGQGPEFLTYFQNEAQLEKSRLLSDRFSAERPKGSFSTLEIQRTEQGDSAMYLCASSPWGSRYEQYFGPGTRLTVT.

The table lists this clonotype with a few counts. Here the CDR3 reads CATSDPQGSYNEQFF. The CDR3 nucleotides read TGTGCCACCAGTGACCCCCAGGGCTCGTACAATGAGCAGTTCTTC. V gene TRBV24-1 combines with J gene TRBJ2-1; TRBD1 might be the D (5 bases). CDR1 and CDR2 from the germline V gene are KGHDR and SFDVKD. V lost 4 bases to trimming and J lost 4 bases, with 13 bases between them. The CDR3 sequence is 15 residues long.

The V gene is TRBV20-1, the J gene TRBJ2-1; 7 positions agree with TRBD1. The CDR3 runs to 14 residues. Germline V gene lookup returns CDR1 DFQATT and CDR2 SNEGSKA (reference sequence). The ends lost 3 bases at V and 11 bases at J; junction bases unmatched: 13. CDR3 DNA: TGCAGTGCTAGGGAAGGGGGCAGGCGAATTAAGCAGTTCTTC. This codes for CSAREGGRRIKQFF.

V usage is TRBV7-8 and J usage is TRBJ2-3; no definite D call. The V and J ends lost 4 bases and 7 bases respectively, with 9 bases between them. The CDR3 spans 12 residues. Germline V gene data show CDR1 as SGHVS and CDR2 as FQNEAQ. CDR3 nucleotides: TGTGCCAGCAGCTCTAATACGAATACGCAGTATTTT. Its protein is CASSSNTNTQYF. Combining the CDR3 with reference TRBV7-8 and TRBJ2-3 gives the whole variable domain GAGVSQSPRYKVAKRGQDVALRCDPISGHVSLFWYQQALGQGPEFLTYFQNEAQLDKSGLPSDRFFAERPEGSVSTLKIQRTQQEDSAVYLCASSSNTNTQYFGPGTRLTVL.

The chain couples TRBV9 to TRBJ1-2; a weak D match, TRBD1 (5 bases). This CDR3 has 13 amino acids. Between the trimmed V and J ends, which lost 4 bases and 0 bases, there was a span of 7 bases. Germline assignment: CDR1 SGDLS and CDR2 YYNGEE. CDR3 nucleotides: TGTGCCAGCAGCCGGGGGTCTAACTATGGCTACACCTTC. It encodes CASSRGSNYGYTF.

This clonotype was observed a handful of times. This sequence joins TRBV20-1 and TRBJ2-2, with 9 positions matching TRBD2. The germline CDR1 and CDR2 sequences are DFQATT and SNEGSKA (reference sequence). This CDR3 comprises 14 residues. Germline trimming cut 4 bases from V and 2 bases from J; bases unmatched to any gene: 2. CDR3 residues: CSAMGLANTGELFF. The CDR3 region has the DNA TGCAGTGCTATGGGACTAGCTAACACCGGGGAGCTGTTTTTT.

This clonotype has more than one count but fewer than ten. The chain uses TRBV20-1 and TRBJ2-3; D may match TRBD1 or TRBD2 (5 bases each). V lost 7 bases to trimming and J lost 1 base, with 9 bases between them. The V gene's germline CDR1 is DFQATT and CDR2 SNEGSKA (reference sequence). The CDR3 consists of 12 residues. Written as DNA, the CDR3 is TGCAGTGTAAGAGGGGGCACAGATACGCAGTATTTT. Translation gives CSVRGGTDTQYF.

This clonotype occurred a few times. V gene TRBV10-3 combines with J gene TRBJ1-6; no definite D call. Germline V gene sequence: CDR1 ENHRY, CDR2 SYGVKD. There are 15 residues in the CDR3. V lost 2 bases, J lost 5 bases, and 10 bases lay in between. The CDR3 loop is CAISEGRENNSPLHF. The CDR3, as DNA: TGTGCCATCAGTGAGGGGAGGGAAAATAATTCACCCCTCCACTTT.

The genes are TRBV10-2 and TRBJ2-1, with 11 nucleotides matching TRBD2. The trim removed 4 bases at V and 9 bases at J, leaving 5 bases unmatched. CDR3 size: 14 residues. CDR1 and CDR2 from the germline V gene are WSHSY and SAAADI. The CDR3 loop reads CASSGTSGSGEQFF. The DNA of the CDR3 is TGCGCCAGCAGTGGAACTAGCGGGAGCGGTGAGCAGTTCTTC.

The chain couples TRBV29-1 to TRBJ2-7; TRBD1 might be the D (7 bases). This CDR3 spans 13 amino acids. Germline V gives CDR1 SQVTM, CDR2 ANQGSEA. The ends were cut back, 7 bases at V and 2 bases at J, with 15 bases in the middle. Here the CDR3 reads CSAQGGNTYEQYF. CDR3 DNA: TGCAGCGCCCAGGGGGGTAACACCTACGAGCAGTACTTC.

V is TRBV10-1 and J is TRBJ2-7; 10 bases are a match to TRBD1. The V segment lost 6 bases and the J segment 0 bases; nucleotides outside the gene matches: 5. Germline CDR1 reads WNHNN; CDR2 reads SYGVQD (reference sequence). The CDR3 extends over 15 amino acids. The CDR3 DNA reads TGCGCCAGCAGACGACAGGGGGCGAACTCCTACGAGCAGTACTTC. This gives the protein CASRRQGANSYEQYF.

The chain carries TRBV30 and TRBJ2-5; D uncertain. The CDR3 has 15 amino acids. Germline lookup yields CDR1 GTSNPN and CDR2 SVGIG (reference sequence). Trimming stripped 0 bases from V and 2 bases from J, with 13 bases between. CDR3 DNA sequence: TGTGCCTGGAGTGTAGACCGGCCCTATCAAGAGACCCAGTACTTC. Amino acids: CAWSVDRPYQETQYF.

This chain uses TRBV12-3 or TRBV12-4 with TRBJ2-5; tentatively, D is TRBD1 or TRBD2 (7 bases each). Trimming pared 4 bases from V and 2 bases from J, leaving 14 bases between. This CDR3 spans 15 amino acids. CDR3 sequence: CASSSPGGGQETQYF. The DNA for the CDR3 is TGTGCCAGCAGTTCTCCAGGGGGAGGGCAAGAGACCCAGTACTTC.

This chain links TRBV4-3 with TRBJ1-2; maybe TRBD1 (6 bases). V lost 4 bases and J 4 bases, leaving 16 bases between the germline ends. Germline CDR1 reads LGHNA; CDR2 reads YSLEER. This CDR3 is 15 amino acids long. The CDR3 sequence: CASSRGTSNSYGYTF. CDR3 coding DNA: TGCGCCAGCAGCCGAGGGACATCGAATTCCTATGGCTACACCTTC.

This clonotype has a count of ten or more. The genes are TRBV11-2 and TRBJ1-2, with 8 nucleotides matching TRBD1. The CDR3 is 16 residues long. J gave up 6 bases and V 0 bases, and 9 bases lay outside the gene matches. The germline gives CDR1 SGHAT, CDR2 FQNNGV. CDR3 sequence (DNA): TGTGCCAGCAGCTTAGATCGACAGGGGAAGGATAATGGCTACACCTTC. Protein: CASSLDRQGKDNGYTF.

This clonotype was seen a few times. The chain carries TRBV11-2 and TRBJ2-7, with no clear D. The V end lost 6 bases, the J end lost 9 bases, and 15 bases lay between the germline ends. The germline V gene encodes CDR1 SGHAT and CDR2 FQNNGV. The CDR3 runs 12 residues. CDR3 bases: TGTGCCAGCAGAGCCCTCAGCGTAAGGCAGTACTTC. This translates into CASRALSVRQYF.

The V gene is TRBV20-1, the J gene TRBJ2-3, with 9 bases that match TRBD2. Losses at the gene ends were 5 bases for V and 3 bases for J; bases not matched to a gene: 9. Germline CDR1 is DFQATT and CDR2 is SNEGSKA (reference sequence). The CDR3 covers 15 residues. The CDR3, as DNA: TGCAGTGCTCTCGGGACTAGCAGGGGAACAGATACGCAGTATTTT. Translated, it gives CSALGTSRGTDTQYF.

This clonotype was observed at least ten times. This chain connects TRBV9 to TRBJ2-7; D tentatively fits TRBD1 or TRBD2 (5 bases each). The CDR3 has 14 residues. The ends were cut back, 4 bases at V and 5 bases at J, with 16 bases in the middle. Germline CDR1 is SGDLS and CDR2 is YYNGEE. The CDR3 bases are TGTGCCAGCAGCCCCAACCGAGGGGCCCACGAGCAGTACTTC. Residues: CASSPNRGAHEQYF.

This clonotype has only a few counts. The chain couples TRBV12-3 or TRBV12-4 to TRBJ2-3, with D uncertain. The CDR3 loop spans 14 amino acids. Trimming left V 10 bases short and J 0 bases short, with 14 bases between. CDR3 coding DNA: TGTGCCACCCAAGTCGGGCATAGCACAGATACGCAGTATTTT. Protein: CATQVGHSTDTQYF.

This clonotype is labeled medium-sized. This chain joins TRBV12-3 or TRBV12-4 and TRBJ2-3; D might be TRBD2 (5 bases). The CDR3 contains 15 residues. Trimming stripped 5 bases from V and 2 bases from J, with 14 bases between. The CDR3 here is CASSPPDWYTDTQYF. The DNA for the CDR3 is TGTGCCAGCAGTCCCCCGGACTGGTACACAGATACGCAGTATTTT.

This clonotype was observed a handful of times. This sequence joins TRBV7-9 and TRBJ1-2; D remains ambiguous. The CDR3 consists of 12 residues. CDR1 is SEHNR, CDR2 FQNEAQ, per germline (reference sequence). The V end was cut by 8 bases, the J end by 0 bases, with 7 bases between. The CDR3: CASGRPNYGYTF. CDR3 DNA sequence: TGTGCCAGCGGCAGGCCTAACTATGGCTACACCTTC.

This clonotype was seen only a few times. This chain joins TRBV10-2 and TRBJ2-2; 7 bases align to TRBD1. The CDR3 length is 15 residues. Germline V gene data show CDR1 as WSHSY and CDR2 as SAAADI. V was clipped by 5 bases and J by 5 bases; unmatched bases: 8. The CDR3 sequence is CASSTGTADTGELFF. Written as DNA, the CDR3 is TGCGCCAGCAGTACCGGGACAGCAGATACCGGGGAGCTGTTTTTT.

The rearrangement links TRBV5-6 to TRBJ2-3; D unclear. The CDR3 is made up of 14 amino acids. V was clipped by 0 bases and J by 4 bases, with 9 bases between them. Germline CDR1 reads SGHDT; CDR2 reads YYEEEE. The CDR3: CASSLAVVPDTQYF. CDR3 DNA: TGTGCCAGCAGCTTGGCCGTCGTACCAGATACGCAGTATTTT. The entire variable domain, with the rest obtained from reference TRBV5-6 and TRBJ2-3, is as follows: DAGVTQSPTHLIKTRGQQVTLRCSPKSGHDTVSWYQQALGQGPQFIFQYYEEEERQRGNFPDRFSGHQFPNYSSELNVNALLLGDSALYLCASSLAVVPDTQYFGPGTRLTVL.

The chain couples TRBV7-2 to TRBJ2-1; 9 bases line up with TRBD2. With 6 bases clipped from V and 3 bases from J, the junction kept 0 bases outside the gene matches. The germline gives CDR1 SGHTA, CDR2 FQGNSA. The CDR3 runs to 13 residues. The CDR3 DNA follows: TGTGCCAGCAGGCGGGGGGGCTACAATGAGCAGTTCTTC. This codes for CASRRGGYNEQFF.

The chain recombines TRBV7-9 with TRBJ2-1; 7 nucleotides align to TRBD2. CDR3 size: 16 residues. Per the germline V gene, CDR1 is SEHNR and CDR2 is FQNEAQ (reference sequence). The V and J ends lost 5 bases and 6 bases, in that order; junction bases with no gene match: 13. The CDR3 protein is CASSRSGGTGVNEQFF. The CDR3, as DNA: TGTGCCAGCAGCCGCTCGGGAGGCACGGGGGTCAATGAGCAGTTCTTC. Full variable domain (missing parts from reference TRBV7-9 and TRBJ2-1): DTGVSQNPRHKITKRGQNVTFRCDPISEHNRLYWYRQTLGQGPEFLTYFQNEAQLEKSRLLSDRFSAERPKGSFSTLEIQRTEQGDSAMYLCASSRSGGTGVNEQFFGPGTRLTVL.

In its sample, this clonotype was seen many times. The chain is built from TRBV30 and TRBJ2-7, with 10 bases identical to TRBD1. The CDR3 consists of 13 residues. The ends lost 3 bases at V and 3 bases at J; junction bases unmatched: 2. The germline V gene has CDR1 GTSNPN and CDR2 SVGIG (reference sequence). Here the CDR3 DNA reads TGTGCCTGGAGGGGGACAGGGGTCTACGAGCAGTACTTC. Translating gives CAWRGTGVYEQYF.

This clonotype came up a few times. The chain uses TRBV9 and TRBJ2-3, with a tentative D call TRBD1 (6 bases). CDR1 and CDR2 from the germline V gene are SGDLS and YYNGEE. CDR3 length equals 16 residues. V dropped 4 bases and J dropped 1 base, with 16 bases sitting between them. The CDR3 bases are TGTGCCAGCAGCCCGCGCGATGGGGGCGGCACAGATACGCAGTATTTT. Protein: CASSPRDGGGTDTQYF.

This chain connects TRBV7-2 to TRBJ2-1; D tentatively reads TRBD1 or TRBD2 (5 bases each). The CDR3 runs to 16 residues. V was shortened by 4 bases and J by 7 bases, with 20 bases between the two germline ends. The V gene's germline CDR1 is SGHTA and CDR2 FQGNSA. The CDR3 protein is CASSSTSGLLGNEQFF. Written as DNA, the CDR3 is TGTGCCAGCAGCTCAACGTCGGGGCTTTTAGGGAATGAGCAGTTCTTC.

This clonotype was seen only once. CDR3 protein: CATSRDFAETQYF. As DNA, the CDR3 is TGTGCCACCAGCAGAGATTTCGCGGAGACCCAGTACTTC. The rearrangement joins TRBV15 to TRBJ2-5; D unclear. V lost 0 bases and J lost 5, with 7 bases in between. Germline V gives CDR1 LNHNV, CDR2 YYDKDF (reference sequence). The CDR3 is 13 residues long. Supplemented by reference TRBV15 and TRBJ2-5, the full variable domain reads DAMVIQNPRYQVTQFGKPVTLSCSQTLNHNVMYWYQQKSSQAPKLLFHYYDKDFNNEADTPDNFQSRRPNTSFCFLDIRSPGLGDTAMYLCATSRDFAETQYFGPGTRLLVL.

This clonotype was counted at least ten times. The rearrangement uses TRBV20-1 and TRBJ2-7, with 10 nucleotides matching TRBD2. CDR3 length equals 14 residues. With 4 bases clipped from V and 5 bases from J, the junction kept 8 bases outside the gene matches. Germline V gene sequence: CDR1 DFQATT, CDR2 SNEGSKA (reference sequence). The CDR3 spells CSAKAAGGPHEQYF. In DNA, the CDR3 is TGCAGTGCTAAAGCAGCGGGAGGGCCTCACGAGCAGTACTTC.

This clonotype was recorded at least ten times. This chain joins TRBV5-1 and TRBJ1-5; perhaps TRBD1 as D (6 bases). The CDR3 loop spans 14 amino acids. Trimming took off 1 base at V and 2 bases at J, with 7 bases between the two ends. Germline CDR1 and CDR2: SGHRS and YFSETQ. CDR3: CASSLSGGNQPQHF. CDR3 DNA sequence: TGCGCCAGCAGCTTGTCAGGGGGCAATCAGCCCCAGCATTTT.

The chain employs TRBV12-3 or TRBV12-4 and TRBJ2-7, with a possible D match to TRBD2 (6 bases). V was pared by 4 bases and J by 7 bases, with 8 bases between. CDR3 length: 11 residues. CDR3 residues: CASSSAGEQYF. DNA for the CDR3: TGTGCCAGCAGTTCGGCGGGGGAGCAGTACTTC.